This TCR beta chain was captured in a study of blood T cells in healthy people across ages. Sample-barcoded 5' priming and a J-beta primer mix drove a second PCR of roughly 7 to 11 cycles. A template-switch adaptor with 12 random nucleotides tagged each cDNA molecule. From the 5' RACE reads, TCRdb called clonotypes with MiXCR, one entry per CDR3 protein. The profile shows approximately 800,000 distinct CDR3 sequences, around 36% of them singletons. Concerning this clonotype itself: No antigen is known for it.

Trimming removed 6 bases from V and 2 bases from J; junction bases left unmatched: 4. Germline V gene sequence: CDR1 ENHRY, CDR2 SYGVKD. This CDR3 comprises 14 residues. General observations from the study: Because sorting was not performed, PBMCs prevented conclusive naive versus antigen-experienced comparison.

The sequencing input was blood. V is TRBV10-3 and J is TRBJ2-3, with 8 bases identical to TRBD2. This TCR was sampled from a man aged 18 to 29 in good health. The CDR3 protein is CAIRRGVDTDTQYF. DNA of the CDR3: TGTGCCATCAGGCGGGGGGTGGACACAGATACGCAGTATTTT.